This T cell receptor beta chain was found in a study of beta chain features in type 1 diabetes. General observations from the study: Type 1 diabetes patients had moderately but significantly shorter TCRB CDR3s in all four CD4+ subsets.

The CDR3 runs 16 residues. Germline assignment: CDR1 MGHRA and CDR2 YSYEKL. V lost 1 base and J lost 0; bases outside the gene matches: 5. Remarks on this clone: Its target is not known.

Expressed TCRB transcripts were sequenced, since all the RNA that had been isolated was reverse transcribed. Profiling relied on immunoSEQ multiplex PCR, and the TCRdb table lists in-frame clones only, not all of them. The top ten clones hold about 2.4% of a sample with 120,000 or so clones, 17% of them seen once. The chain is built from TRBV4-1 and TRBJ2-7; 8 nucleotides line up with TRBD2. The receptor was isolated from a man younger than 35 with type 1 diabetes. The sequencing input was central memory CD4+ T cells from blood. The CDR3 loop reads CASSQGRGLGSYEQYF. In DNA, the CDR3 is TGCGCCAGCAGCCAAGGGCGGGGACTAGGCTCCTACGAGCAGTACTTC.